The next 26 T cell receptor beta chains were all read from a single sample in a study of blood T cell repertoires in COVID-19. Clones were read by immunoSEQ multiplex PCR, and TCRdb kept only the in-frame ones, dropping some. The table lists a few hundred thousand clones, 70% to 90% of them singletons, with roughly 0.87% in the top ten. Sequencing was carried out using peripheral blood. The receptors originated from a man aged 18 to 29 with COVID-19, enrolled during active disease.

The chain has TRBV14 and TRBJ2-3; D is possibly TRBD2 (6 bases). Germline loops: CDR1 SGHDN, CDR2 FVKESK. The CDR3 runs 17 residues. V lost 0 bases and J lost 2, with 15 bases in between. CDR3 protein: CASSQDPRGDHTDTQYF. In DNA form, the CDR3 reads TGTGCCAGCAGCCAAGACCCGCGGGGAGATCACACAGATACGCAGTATTTT.

This rearrangement joins TRBV5-4 to TRBJ2-3; D gene uncertain. The CDR3 is 14 amino acids. In germline, CDR1 is SGHNT, CDR2 YYREEE (reference sequence). Trimming took 3 bases from V and 0 from J, leaving 8 bases between them. In nucleotides, the CDR3 is TGTGCCAGCAGCTCGACATTTAGCACAGATACGCAGTATTTT. Translated: CASSSTFSTDTQYF.

Only one count was recorded for this clone. In DNA, the CDR3 is TGTGCCAGCAGCGTAGACTGGGGGGGGGAGACCCAGTACTTC. As protein: CASSVDWGGETQYF. The chain recombines TRBV9 with TRBJ2-5; TRBD2 matches at 7 bases. Per germline, CDR1 SGDLS and CDR2 YYNGEE. V trimming: 0 bases; J trimming: 5 bases; junction bases outside the gene matches: 4. CDR3 length equals 14 residues.

The rearrangement uses TRBV19 and TRBJ2-2, with 9 bases matching TRBD2. Germline assignment: CDR1 LNHDA and CDR2 SQIVND (reference sequence). This CDR3 contains 14 residues. V was clipped by 8 bases and J by 5 bases; unmatched bases: 6. This CDR3 is CASSGTSLTGELFF. CDR3 coding DNA: TGTGCCAGTTCCGGGACTAGCCTAACCGGGGAGCTGTTTTTT.

This clone was counted between two and nine times. This chain links TRBV27 with TRBJ2-2, with a weak D call TRBD2 (6 bases). CDR1 is MNHEY, CDR2 SMNVEV, per germline (reference sequence). This CDR3 is 15 amino acids long. Trimming took 6 bases from V and 3 from J, leaving 14 bases between them. The CDR3 reads CASRLRGIYTGELFF. In DNA form, the CDR3 reads TGTGCCAGCAGGCTTCGGGGGATTTACACCGGGGAGCTGTTTTTT.

The genes are TRBV15 and TRBJ2-7; D gene uncertain. V lost 5 bases and J lost 0, with 11 bases in between. The CDR3 extends over 14 amino acids. Germline V CDR1 and CDR2: LNHNV, YYDKDF (reference sequence). CDR3 region: CATSYERTSYEQYF. The CDR3 DNA is TGTGCCACCAGCTACGAGAGAACCTCCTACGAGCAGTACTTC. Together with reference TRBV15 and TRBJ2-7, the CDR3 gives the full variable domain: DAMVIQNPRYQVTQFGKPVTLSCSQTLNHNVMYWYQQKSSQAPKLLFHYYDKDFNNEADTPDNFQSRRPNTSFCFLDIRSPGLGDTAMYLCATSYERTSYEQYFGPGTRLTVT.

The chain joins TRBV12-3 or TRBV12-4 to TRBJ2-5; maybe TRBD1 (6 bases). This CDR3 has 13 residues. Trimming took 7 bases from V and 5 from J, leaving 14 bases between them. The CDR3 nucleotides read TGTGCCAGCACCCCTCAGGGGTCGGAGACCCAGTACTTC. It codes for CASTPQGSETQYF.

The chain employs TRBV5-1 and TRBJ1-1, with TRBD1 as a possible D gene (5 bases). This CDR3 has 14 residues. V lost 3 bases and J 0 bases, leaving 9 bases between the germline ends. The germline gives CDR1 SGHRS, CDR2 YFSETQ. DNA of the CDR3: TGCGCCAGCAGCTCGGACATCATGAACACTGAAGCTTTCTTT. It specifies CASSSDIMNTEAFF.

The genes are TRBV30 and TRBJ1-3; D possibly corresponds to TRBD1 (5 bases). The V end was cut by 0 bases, the J end by 3 bases, with 18 bases between. Germline V gene data show CDR1 as GTSNPN and CDR2 as SVGIG (reference sequence). This CDR3 has 17 residues. The DNA for the CDR3 is TGTGCCTGGAGTGTAGGAGTACCAGGGCAGAGTGGAAACACCATATATTTT. This sequence encodes CAWSVGVPGQSGNTIYF.

V usage is TRBV11-3 and J usage is TRBJ1-2, with 7 bases identical to TRBD1. The trim removed 1 base at V and 2 bases at J, leaving 4 bases unmatched. This CDR3 region has 15 residues. Germline V CDR1 and CDR2: SGHNT, YENEEA. CDR3 bases: TGTGCCAGCAGCTTAGGACAGGGAGTGAACTATGGCTACACCTTC. It specifies CASSLGQGVNYGYTF.

CDR3 in amino acids: CASSQAGSFETQYF. The CDR3 DNA follows: TGTGCCAGCTCACAGGCAGGGTCGTTTGAGACCCAGTACTTC. This chain joins TRBV18 and TRBJ2-5, with D possibly TRBD1 on 5 matching bases. The CDR3 contains 14 residues. Germline CDR1 is KGHSH and CDR2 is LQKENI. The V end lost 4 bases, the J end lost 5 bases, and 14 bases lay between the germline ends.

Only a few counts were recorded for this clone. The chain uses TRBV14 and TRBJ2-7; no firm D call. Germline values: CDR1 SGHDN, CDR2 FVKESK. Trimming removed 1 base from V and 6 bases from J, with 10 bases in between. This CDR3 has 13 residues. In nucleotides, the CDR3 is TGTGCCAGCAGCCAAGTGGAGACGCGCGAGCAGTACTTC. Its protein product is CASSQVETREQYF.

The chain couples TRBV7-6 to TRBJ2-3; 9 bases map to TRBD1. CDR3 length: 14 residues. Per germline, CDR1 SGHVS and CDR2 FNYEAQ. The V gene end was trimmed by 4 bases and the J gene end by 7 bases; junction bases not matched to a gene: 6. CDR3 amino acids: CASSSGQGSNTQYF. The CDR3 region has the DNA TGTGCCAGCAGCTCGGGACAGGGTAGTAATACGCAGTATTTT.

This chain joins TRBV24-1 and TRBJ2-2, with D possibly matching TRBD2 (5 bases). This CDR3 contains 16 residues. Trimming removed 0 bases from V and 0 bases from J, with 7 bases in between. Per the germline V gene, CDR1 is KGHDR and CDR2 is SFDVKD. The CDR3 protein is CATSDLFSANTGELFF. DNA for the CDR3: TGTGCCACCAGTGATTTGTTTAGCGCGAACACCGGGGAGCTGTTTTTT.

The V call is TRBV19, the J call TRBJ1-3, with D possibly matching TRBD1 (5 bases). Germline CDR1 and CDR2: LNHDA and SQIVND (reference sequence). V dropped 7 bases and J dropped 3 bases, with 13 bases sitting between them. This CDR3 comprises 14 residues. CDR3 bases: TGTGCCAGTATCCCTCAGGGTAGTGGAAACACCATATATTTT. It codes for CASIPQGSGNTIYF. The full variable domain, rest sourced from reference TRBV19 and TRBJ1-3, is DGGITQSPKYLFRKEGQNVTLSCEQNLNHDAMYWYRQDPGQGLRLIYYSQIVNDFQKGDIAEGYSVSREKKESFPLTVTSAQKNPTAFYLCASIPQGSGNTIYFGEGSWLTVV.

Note on this clone: At the DNA level, this CDR3 is encoded by other sequences in the same sample as well. This chain links TRBV5-4 with TRBJ2-5; TRBD1 is a possible D gene (7 bases). Germline V CDR1 and CDR2: SGHNT, YYREEE (reference sequence). V dropped 2 bases and J dropped 0 bases, with 11 bases sitting between them. The CDR3 covers 15 residues. CDR3 sequence (DNA): TGTGCCAGCAGCTTTGGAGGGGGCGACCAAGAGACCCAGTACTTC. This translates into CASSFGGGDQETQYF.

The gene calls are TRBV30 and TRBJ1-4; D not certain. V was shortened by 3 bases and J by 0 bases, with 8 bases between the two germline ends. Germline V CDR1 and CDR2: GTSNPN, SVGIG (reference sequence). CDR3 length: 14 amino acids. The CDR3 bases are TGTGCCTGGAGACAGCCGGCAACTAATGAAAAACTGTTTTTT. This encodes CAWRQPATNEKLFF.

The chain has TRBV25-1 and TRBJ2-7, with 9 nucleotides matching TRBD1. CDR3 size: 15 residues. CDR1 is MGHDK and CDR2 is SYGVNS in the germline V gene. V lost 3 bases and J lost 6; bases outside the gene matches: 9. As DNA, the CDR3 is TGTGCCAGCAGTGATCCGGGACAGGGTTTGTTCGAGCAGTACTTC. It is translated as CASSDPGQGLFEQYF.

J is TRBJ2-3 and V is TRBV27; tentative D call: TRBD2 (6 bases). This CDR3 region has 17 residues. Looked up from germline, CDR1 is MNHEY and CDR2 is SMNVEV (reference sequence). V lost 5 bases to trimming and J lost 0 bases, with 18 bases between them. CDR3 loop: CASSPTYQGGSTDTQYF. The CDR3 bases are TGTGCCAGCAGTCCGACTTATCAGGGAGGTAGCACAGATACGCAGTATTTT.

The chain has TRBV29-1 and TRBJ1-6; D is possibly TRBD1 (6 bases). V lost 6 bases and J 7 bases, leaving 10 bases between the germline ends. Germline CDR1 and CDR2: SQVTM and ANQGSEA. CDR3 length equals 12 residues. The CDR3 DNA is TGCAGCGTGGCTACAGGGAATTCACCCCTCCACTTT. It codes for CSVATGNSPLHF.

The chain links TRBV4-2 to TRBJ1-3; D unresolved. The CDR3 covers 18 residues. Trimming removed 0 bases at V and 0 bases at J, with 15 bases between. Germline V gene lookup returns CDR1 LGHNA and CDR2 YNFKEQ. DNA of the CDR3: TGTGCCAGCAGCCAAGATATTGGGCGGGGAGCCTCTGGAAACACCATATATTTT. As protein: CASSQDIGRGASGNTIYF.

In DNA form, the CDR3 reads TGTGCCAGCAGCGCACCAATAGCTGGCAATGAGCAGTTCTTC. It yields the protein CASSAPIAGNEQFF. This chain uses TRBV9 with TRBJ2-1; D not certain. The length of the CDR3 is 14 residues. Trimming took off 3 bases at V and 6 bases at J, with 13 bases between the two ends. Germline CDR1 SGDLS, CDR2 YYNGEE.

The gene calls are TRBV2 and TRBJ1-1; TRBD1 matches 8 bases. The CDR3 runs to 15 residues. Germline CDR1 reads SNHLY; CDR2 reads FYNNEI. J was trimmed by 1 base and V by 8 bases; bases with no gene match: 9. CDR3 nucleotides: TGTGCCAGCGAAGCCCGACAGGGGAGGAACACTGAAGCTTTCTTT. Protein product: CASEARQGRNTEAFF.

In this sample, this clone turned up a few times. This chain links TRBV6-6 with TRBJ2-7, with a possible D match to TRBD2 (6 bases). V gave up 6 bases and J gave up 0 bases, with 12 bases separating them. The germline V gene has CDR1 MNHNY and CDR2 SVGAGI (reference sequence). The CDR3 has 14 residues. For the CDR3, the DNA is TGTGCCAGCAGGCGGGACGGCTCCTCCTACGAGCAGTACTTC. Protein product: CASRRDGSSYEQYF.

J is TRBJ2-6 and V is TRBV4-1, with 7 positions matching TRBD1. Germline assignment: CDR1 MGHRA and CDR2 YSYEKL. Trimming took 3 bases from V and 13 from J; bases not matched to a gene: 9. This CDR3 has 14 amino acids. CDR3 bases: TGCGCCAGCAGCCACCCGGGACAGTCCTTTGTCCTGACTTTC. Translated: CASSHPGQSFVLTF.

The chain has TRBV6-5 and TRBJ2-1; TRBD2 aligns across 7 bases. CDR1 MNHEY and CDR2 SVGAGI come from the germline V gene. V shed 2 bases and J 5 bases; nucleotides not matched to a gene: 9. CDR3 length: 16 residues. The CDR3 DNA follows: TGTGCCAGCAGTTACAAGTCGCGGGGGTCCAACAATGAGCAGTTCTTC. Protein product: CASSYKSRGSNNEQFF.